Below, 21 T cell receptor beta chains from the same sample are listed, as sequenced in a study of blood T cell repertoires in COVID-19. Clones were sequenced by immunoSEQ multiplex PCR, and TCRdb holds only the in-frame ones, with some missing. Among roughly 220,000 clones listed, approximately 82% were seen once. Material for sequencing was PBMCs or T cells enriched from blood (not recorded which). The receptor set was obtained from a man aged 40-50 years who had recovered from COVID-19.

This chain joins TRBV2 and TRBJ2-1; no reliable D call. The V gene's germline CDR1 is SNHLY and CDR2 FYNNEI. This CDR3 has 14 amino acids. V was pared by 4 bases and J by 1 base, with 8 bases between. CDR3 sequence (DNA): TGTGCCAGCAGTGTAGGAGAGTCCTACAATGAGCAGTTCTTC. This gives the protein CASSVGESYNEQFF.

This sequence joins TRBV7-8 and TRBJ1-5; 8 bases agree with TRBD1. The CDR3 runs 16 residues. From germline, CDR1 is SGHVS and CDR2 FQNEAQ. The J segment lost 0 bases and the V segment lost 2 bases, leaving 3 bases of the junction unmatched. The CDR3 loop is CASSLPGGLSNQPQHF. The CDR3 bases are TGTGCCAGCAGCTTACCAGGGGGCCTTAGCAATCAGCCCCAGCATTTT.

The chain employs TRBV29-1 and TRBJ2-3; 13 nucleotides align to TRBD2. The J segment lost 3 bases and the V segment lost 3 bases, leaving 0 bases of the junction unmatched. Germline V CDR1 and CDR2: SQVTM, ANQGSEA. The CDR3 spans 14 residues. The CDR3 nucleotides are TGCAGCGTTGAGGGACTAGCGGGAACAGATACGCAGTATTTT. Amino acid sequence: CSVEGLAGTDTQYF.

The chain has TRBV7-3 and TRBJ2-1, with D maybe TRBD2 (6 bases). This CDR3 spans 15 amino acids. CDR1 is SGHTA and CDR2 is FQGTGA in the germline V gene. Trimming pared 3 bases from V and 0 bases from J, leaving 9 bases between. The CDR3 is CASSFSGRSYNEQFF. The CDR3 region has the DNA TGTGCCAGCAGCTTTAGCGGCCGCTCCTACAATGAGCAGTTCTTC.

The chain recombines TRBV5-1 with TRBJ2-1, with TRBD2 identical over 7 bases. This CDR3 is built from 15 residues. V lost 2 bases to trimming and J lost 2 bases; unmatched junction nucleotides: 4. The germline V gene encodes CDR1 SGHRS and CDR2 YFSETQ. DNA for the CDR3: TGCGCCAGCAGCTTCGGACTAGACCCCTACAATGAGCAGTTCTTC. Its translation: CASSFGLDPYNEQFF.

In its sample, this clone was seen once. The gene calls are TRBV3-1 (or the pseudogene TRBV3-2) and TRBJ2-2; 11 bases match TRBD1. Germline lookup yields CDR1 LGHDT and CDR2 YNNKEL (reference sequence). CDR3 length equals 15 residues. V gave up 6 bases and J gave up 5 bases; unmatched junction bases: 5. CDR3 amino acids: CASSPRDRGTGELFF. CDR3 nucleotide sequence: TGTGCCAGCAGTCCCCGGGACAGGGGGACCGGGGAGCTGTTTTTT.

The CDR3 sequence is CASSINGETEAFF. The CDR3 region has the DNA TGTGCCAGTAGTATAAATGGGGAGACTGAAGCTTTCTTT. This sequence joins TRBV19 and TRBJ1-1; D call uncertain. The CDR3 runs to 13 residues. Germline values: CDR1 LNHDA, CDR2 SQIVND (reference sequence). The ends were cut back, 2 bases at V and 5 bases at J, with 9 bases in the middle.

For the CDR3, the DNA is TGTGCCAGCAGCTTTACAGGAATGAACACTGAAGCTTTCTTT. Encoded protein: CASSFTGMNTEAFF. The V call is TRBV7-9, the J call TRBJ1-1; tentative D call: TRBD1 (5 bases). CDR3 length equals 14 residues. V gave up 3 bases and J gave up 0 bases, with 8 bases separating them. Germline assignment: CDR1 SEHNR and CDR2 FQNEAQ (reference sequence). The whole variable domain, remainder taken from reference TRBV7-9 and TRBJ1-1, is DTGVSQNPRHKITKRGQNVTFRCDPISEHNRLYWYRQTLGQGPEFLTYFQNEAQLEKSRLLSDRFSAERPKGSFSTLEIQRTEQGDSAMYLCASSFTGMNTEAFFGQGTRLTVV.

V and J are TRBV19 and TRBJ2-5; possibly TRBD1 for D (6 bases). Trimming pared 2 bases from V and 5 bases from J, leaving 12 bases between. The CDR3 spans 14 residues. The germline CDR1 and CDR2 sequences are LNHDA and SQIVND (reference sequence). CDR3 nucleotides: TGTGCCAGTAGTATATCAGGGGCGACGGAGACCCAGTACTTC. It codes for CASSISGATETQYF.

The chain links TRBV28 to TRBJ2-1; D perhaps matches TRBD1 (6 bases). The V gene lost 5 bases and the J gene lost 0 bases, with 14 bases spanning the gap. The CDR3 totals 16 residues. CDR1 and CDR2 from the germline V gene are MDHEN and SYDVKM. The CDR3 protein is CASSHRDTSSYNEQFF. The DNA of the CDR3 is TGTGCCAGCAGTCACCGGGACACGAGCTCCTACAATGAGCAGTTCTTC.

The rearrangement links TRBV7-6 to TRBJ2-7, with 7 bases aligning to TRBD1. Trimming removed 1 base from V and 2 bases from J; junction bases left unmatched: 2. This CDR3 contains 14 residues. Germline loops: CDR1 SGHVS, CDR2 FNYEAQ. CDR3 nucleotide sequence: TGTGCCAGCAGCTTAGAGGACAGGACCTACGAGCAGTACTTC. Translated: CASSLEDRTYEQYF. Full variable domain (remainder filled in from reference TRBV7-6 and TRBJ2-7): GAGVSQSPRYKVTKRGQDVALRCDPISGHVSLYWYRQALGQGPEFLTYFNYEAQQDKSGLPNDRFSAERPEGSISTLTIQRTEQRDSAMYRCASSLEDRTYEQYFGPGTRLTVT.

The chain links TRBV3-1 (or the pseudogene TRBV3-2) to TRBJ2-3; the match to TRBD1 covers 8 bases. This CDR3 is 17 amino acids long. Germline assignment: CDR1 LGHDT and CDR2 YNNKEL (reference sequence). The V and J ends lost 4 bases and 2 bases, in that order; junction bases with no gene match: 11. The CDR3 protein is CASSRQLGTGFTDTQYF. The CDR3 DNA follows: TGTGCCAGCAGCCGTCAGTTGGGGACAGGCTTCACAGATACGCAGTATTTT.

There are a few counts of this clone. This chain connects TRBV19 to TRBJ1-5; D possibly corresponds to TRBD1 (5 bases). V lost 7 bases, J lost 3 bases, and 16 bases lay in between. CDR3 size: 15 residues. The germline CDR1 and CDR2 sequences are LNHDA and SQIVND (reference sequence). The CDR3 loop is CASTSNPGFNQPQHF. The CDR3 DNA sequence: TGTGCCAGTACTTCAAACCCAGGGTTCAATCAGCCCCAGCATTTT.

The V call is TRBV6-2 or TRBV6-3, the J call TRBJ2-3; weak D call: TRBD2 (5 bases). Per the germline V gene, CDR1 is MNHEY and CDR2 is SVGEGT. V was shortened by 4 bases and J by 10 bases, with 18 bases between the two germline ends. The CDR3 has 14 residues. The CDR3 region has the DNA TGTGCCAGCAGTTGGGAGATAGGGCGCTCGGCGCAGTATTTT. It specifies CASSWEIGRSAQYF.

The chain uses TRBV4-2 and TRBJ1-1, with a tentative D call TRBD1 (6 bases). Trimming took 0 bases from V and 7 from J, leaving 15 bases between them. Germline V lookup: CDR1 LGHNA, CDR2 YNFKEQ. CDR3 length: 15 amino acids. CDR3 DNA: TGTGCCAGCAGCCAAGATGGTAGGGGGTTTCTTGAAGCTTTCTTT. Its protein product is CASSQDGRGFLEAFF.

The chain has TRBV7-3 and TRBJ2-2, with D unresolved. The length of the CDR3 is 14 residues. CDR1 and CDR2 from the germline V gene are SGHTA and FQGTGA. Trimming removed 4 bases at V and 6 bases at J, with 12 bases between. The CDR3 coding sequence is TGTGCCAGCAGCTCGTCTCGTGAGGCCGGGGAGCTGTTTTTT. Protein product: CASSSSREAGELFF.

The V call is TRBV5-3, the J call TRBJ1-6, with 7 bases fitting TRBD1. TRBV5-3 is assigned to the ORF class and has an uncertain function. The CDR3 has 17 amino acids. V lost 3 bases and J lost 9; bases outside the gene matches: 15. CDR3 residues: CARSSWVTGRKRSPLHF. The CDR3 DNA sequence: TGTGCCAGAAGCTCCTGGGTGACAGGGCGAAAGCGTTCACCCCTCCACTTT.

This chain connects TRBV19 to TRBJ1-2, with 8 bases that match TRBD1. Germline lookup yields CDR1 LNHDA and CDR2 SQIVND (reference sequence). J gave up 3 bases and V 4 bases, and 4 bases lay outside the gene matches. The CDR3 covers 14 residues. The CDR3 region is CASSRGQGDYGYTF. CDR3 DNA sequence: TGTGCCAGTAGTAGAGGACAGGGTGACTATGGCTACACCTTC.

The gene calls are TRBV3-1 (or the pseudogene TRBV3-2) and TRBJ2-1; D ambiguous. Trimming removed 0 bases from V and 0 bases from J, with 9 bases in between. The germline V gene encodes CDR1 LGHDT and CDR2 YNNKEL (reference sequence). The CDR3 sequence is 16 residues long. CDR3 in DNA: TGTGCCAGCAGCCAAGATAGAACGGTCTCCTACAATGAGCAGTTCTTC. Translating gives CASSQDRTVSYNEQFF.

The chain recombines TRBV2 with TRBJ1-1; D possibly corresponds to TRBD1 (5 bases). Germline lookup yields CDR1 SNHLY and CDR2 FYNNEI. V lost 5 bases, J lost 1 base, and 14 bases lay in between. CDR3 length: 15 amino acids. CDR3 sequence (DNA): TGTGCCAGCAGTAACCAGGGAACGGGGAACACTGAAGCTTTCTTT. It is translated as CASSNQGTGNTEAFF.

The CDR3 sequence is CSASKASSSYNEQFF. The CDR3 coding sequence is TGCAGTGCTAGTAAAGCGTCTAGCTCCTACAATGAGCAGTTCTTC. The rearrangement uses TRBV20-1 and TRBJ2-1; D remains ambiguous. The germline V gene has CDR1 DFQATT and CDR2 SNEGSKA (reference sequence). The V gene lost 3 bases and the J gene lost 0 bases, with 12 bases spanning the gap. The CDR3 covers 15 residues.